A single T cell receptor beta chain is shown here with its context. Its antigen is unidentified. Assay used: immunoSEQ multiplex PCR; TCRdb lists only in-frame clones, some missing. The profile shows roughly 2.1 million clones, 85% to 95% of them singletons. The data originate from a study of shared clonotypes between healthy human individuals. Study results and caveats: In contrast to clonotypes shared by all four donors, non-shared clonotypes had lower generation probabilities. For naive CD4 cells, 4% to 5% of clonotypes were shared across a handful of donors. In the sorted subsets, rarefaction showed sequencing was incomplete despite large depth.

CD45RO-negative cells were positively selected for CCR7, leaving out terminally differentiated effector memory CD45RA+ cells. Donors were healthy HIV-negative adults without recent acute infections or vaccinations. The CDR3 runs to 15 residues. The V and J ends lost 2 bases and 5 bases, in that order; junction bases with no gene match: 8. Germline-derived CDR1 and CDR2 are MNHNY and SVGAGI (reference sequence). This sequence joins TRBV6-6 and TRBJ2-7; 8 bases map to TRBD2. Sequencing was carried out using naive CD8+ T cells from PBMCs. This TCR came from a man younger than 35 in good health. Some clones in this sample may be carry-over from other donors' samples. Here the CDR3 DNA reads TGTGCCAGCAGTTACGAGCGGGAGATAGTCAACGAGCAGTACTTC. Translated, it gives CASSYEREIVNEQYF.